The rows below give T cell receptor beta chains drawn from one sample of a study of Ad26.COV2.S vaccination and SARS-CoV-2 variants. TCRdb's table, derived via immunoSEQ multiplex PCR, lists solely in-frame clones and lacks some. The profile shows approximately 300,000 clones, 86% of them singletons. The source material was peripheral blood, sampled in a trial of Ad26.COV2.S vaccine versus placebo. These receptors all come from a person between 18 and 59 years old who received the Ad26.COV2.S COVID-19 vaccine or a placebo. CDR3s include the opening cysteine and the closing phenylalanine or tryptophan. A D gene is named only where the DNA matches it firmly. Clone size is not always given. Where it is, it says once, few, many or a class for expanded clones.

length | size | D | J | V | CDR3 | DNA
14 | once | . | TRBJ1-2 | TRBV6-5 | CASSYSSPSYGYTF | TGTGCCAGCAGTTACTCGAGCCCATCCTATGGCTACACCTTC
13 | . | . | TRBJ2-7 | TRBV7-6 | CASSSRGNYEQYF | TGTGCCAGCAGCTCCAGGGGAAACTACGAGCAGTACTTC
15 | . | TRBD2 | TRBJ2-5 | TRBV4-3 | CASSRGEGGSETQYF | TGCGCCAGCAGCCGGGGAGAGGGAGGGTCAGAGACCCAGTACTTC
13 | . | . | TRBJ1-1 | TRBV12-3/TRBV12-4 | CASSARYYSEAFF | TGTGCCAGCAGCGCTCGGTACTATTCAGAAGCTTTCTTT
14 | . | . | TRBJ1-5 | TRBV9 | CASSARDDNQPQHF | TGTGCCAGCAGCGCCCGGGACGACAATCAGCCCCAGCATTTT
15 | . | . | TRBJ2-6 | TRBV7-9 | CASSLNTPGANVLTF | TGTGCCAGCAGCTTAAATACCCCTGGGGCCAACGTCCTGACTTTC
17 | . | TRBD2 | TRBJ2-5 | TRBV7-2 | CASSLGPPSGGQETQYF | TGTGCCAGCAGCTTAGGACCCCCTAGCGGGGGACAAGAGACCCAGTACTTC
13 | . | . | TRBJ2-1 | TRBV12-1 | CASEAGGSNEQFF | TGTGCCAGTGAAGCGGGGGGCAGCAATGAGCAGTTCTTC
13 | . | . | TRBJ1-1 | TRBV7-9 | CASSPRTEDEAFF | TGTGCCAGCAGCCCGAGGACGGAGGATGAAGCTTTCTTT
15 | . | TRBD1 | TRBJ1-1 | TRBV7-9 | CASSYSSGGFTEAFF | TGTGCCAGCAGCTACTCTTCAGGGGGCTTCACTGAAGCTTTCTTT
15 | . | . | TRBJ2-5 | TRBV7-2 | CASSLGRPIQETQYF | TGTGCCAGCAGCTTAGGAAGGCCGATTCAAGAGACCCAGTACTTC
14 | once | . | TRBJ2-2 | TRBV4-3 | CASSPTGNTGELFF | TGCGCCAGCAGCCCTACAGGGAACACCGGGGAGCTGTTTTTT
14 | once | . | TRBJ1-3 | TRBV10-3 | CAISGGNSGNTIYF | TGTGCCATCAGTGGAGGGAACTCTGGAAACACCATATATTTT
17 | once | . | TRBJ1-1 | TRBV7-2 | CASSLVLIWGLQQEAFF | TGTGCCAGCAGCTTAGTTTTGATCTGGGGGTTACAACAAGAAGCTTTCTTT
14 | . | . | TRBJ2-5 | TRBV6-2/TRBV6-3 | CASSLTGLAETQYF | TGTGCCAGCAGCCTTACAGGGTTAGCAGAGACCCAGTACTTC
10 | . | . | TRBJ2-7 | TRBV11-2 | CARWTVEQYF | TGTGCCAGGTGGACAGTCGAGCAGTACTTC
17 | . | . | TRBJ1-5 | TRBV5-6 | CASSLGGEGLGNQPQHF | TGTGCCAGCAGCTTGGGTGGTGAGGGCCTTGGCAATCAGCCCCAGCATTTT
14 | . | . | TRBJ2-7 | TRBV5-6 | CASSAGLLTYEQYF | TGTGCCAGCAGCGCGGGACTCCTGACCTACGAGCAGTACTTC
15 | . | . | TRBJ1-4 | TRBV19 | CASSLDGIANEKLFF | TGTGCCAGTAGCCTGGACGGGATCGCAAATGAAAAACTGTTTTTT
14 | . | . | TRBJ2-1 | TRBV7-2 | CASSFNRGGNEQFF | TGTGCCAGCAGCTTTAACAGGGGAGGCAATGAGCAGTTCTTC
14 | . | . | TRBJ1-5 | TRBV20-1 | CSASFTGGNQPQHF | TGCAGTGCTAGTTTCACGGGTGGCAATCAGCCCCAGCATTTT
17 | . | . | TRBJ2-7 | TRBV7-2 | CASSSIRPRQGLYEQYF | TGTGCCAGCAGCTCGATACGCCCCCGACAGGGACTCTACGAGCAGTACTTC
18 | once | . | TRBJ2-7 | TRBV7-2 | CASSLAIGSVLVTYEQYF | TGTGCCAGCAGCTTAGCCATCGGAAGCGTCTTAGTAACCTACGAGCAGTACTTC
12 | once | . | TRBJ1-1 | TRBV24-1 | CATSDGGTEAFF | TGTGCCACCAGTGATGGCGGTACTGAAGCTTTCTTT
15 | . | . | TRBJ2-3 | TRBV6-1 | CASSEFGQHTDTQYF | TGTGCCAGCAGTGAATTTGGCCAGCACACAGATACGCAGTATTTT
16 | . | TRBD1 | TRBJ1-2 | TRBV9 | CASSSRGTGATYGYTF | TGTGCCAGCAGCTCTCGGGGGACAGGGGCGACCTATGGCTACACCTTC
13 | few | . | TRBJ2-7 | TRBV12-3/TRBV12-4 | CASSSSLSYEQYF | TGTGCCAGCAGTTCCTCACTATCTTACGAGCAGTACTTC
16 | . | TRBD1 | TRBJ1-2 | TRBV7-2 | CASSEQPGQGGLGYTF | TGTGCCAGCAGCGAGCAACCGGGACAGGGCGGTTTGGGCTACACCTTC
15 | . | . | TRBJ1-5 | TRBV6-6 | CASSFGRVLNQPQHF | TGTGCCAGCAGTTTTGGACGGGTCTTGAATCAGCCCCAGCATTTT
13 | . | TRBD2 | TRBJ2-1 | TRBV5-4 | CASSSGLQKEQFF | TGTGCCAGCAGCTCGGGACTACAAAAAGAGCAGTTCTTC
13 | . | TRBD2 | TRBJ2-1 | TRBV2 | CASSDFGGGKQFF | TGTGCCAGCAGTGATTTCGGGGGGGGAAAGCAGTTCTTC
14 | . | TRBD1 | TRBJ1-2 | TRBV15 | CATSRAPGGYGYTF | TGTGCCACCAGCAGAGCCCCAGGGGGGTATGGCTACACCTTC
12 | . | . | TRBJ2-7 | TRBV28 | CASCRITYEQYF | TGTGCCAGCTGTAGGATTACCTACGAGCAGTACTTC
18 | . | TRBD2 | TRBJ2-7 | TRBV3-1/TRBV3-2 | CASSHPGLAGEHSYEQYF | TGTGCCAGCAGCCATCCGGGACTAGCGGGGGAACATTCCTACGAGCAGTACTTC
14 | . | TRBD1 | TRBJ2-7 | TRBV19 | CASKVGTGAYEQYF | TGTGCCAGTAAAGTTGGGACAGGCGCCTACGAGCAGTACTTC
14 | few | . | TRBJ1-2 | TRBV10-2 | CASSEDRGVFGYTF | TGCGCCAGCAGTGAGGACCGGGGTGTATTTGGCTACACCTTC
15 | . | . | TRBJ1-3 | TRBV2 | CASSERRISGNTIYF | TGTGCCAGCAGTGAACGACGGATCTCTGGAAACACCATATATTTT
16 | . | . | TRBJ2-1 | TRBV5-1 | CASSLGDRTLGNEQFF | TGCGCCAGCAGCTTGGGTGACAGGACCCTCGGGAATGAGCAGTTCTTC
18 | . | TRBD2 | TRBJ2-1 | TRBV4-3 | CASSQDPTASGGTNEQFF | TGCGCCAGCAGCCAAGATCCGACTGCAAGCGGGGGGACCAATGAGCAGTTCTTC
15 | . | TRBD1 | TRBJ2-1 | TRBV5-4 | CASSLIRDSHNEQFF | TGTGCCAGCAGCTTAATCCGGGACAGCCACAATGAGCAGTTCTTC
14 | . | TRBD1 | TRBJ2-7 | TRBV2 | CASSARQGVYEQYF | TGTGCCAGCAGTGCTAGACAGGGAGTCTACGAGCAGTACTTC
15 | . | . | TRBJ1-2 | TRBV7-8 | CASSLDLRFNYGYTF | TGTGCCAGCAGCTTAGATCTTCGGTTTAACTATGGCTACACCTTC
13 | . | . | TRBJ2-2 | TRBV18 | CASSRRATGELFF | TGTGCCAGCTCACGTAGAGCCACCGGGGAGCTGTTTTTT
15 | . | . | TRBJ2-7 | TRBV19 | CASSMGWASSYEQYF | TGTGCCAGTAGTATGGGATGGGCGTCCTCCTACGAGCAGTACTTC
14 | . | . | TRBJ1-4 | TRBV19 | CASSPGPKGEKLFF | TGTGCCAGTAGTCCGGGCCCAAAAGGGGAAAAACTGTTTTTT
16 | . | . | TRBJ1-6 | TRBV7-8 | CASSPSGRSYNSPLHF | TGTGCCAGCAGCCCCTCCGGGCGCTCCTATAATTCACCCCTCCACTTT
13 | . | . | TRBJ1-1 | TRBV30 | CAWTAGVSTEAFF | TGTGCCTGGACGGCGGGGGTATCCACTGAAGCTTTCTTT
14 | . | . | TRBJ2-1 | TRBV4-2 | CASSQEPQYNEQFF | TGTGCCAGCAGCCAAGAGCCCCAGTACAATGAGCAGTTCTTC
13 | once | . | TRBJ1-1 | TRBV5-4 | CASSLAGRTEAFF | TGTGCCAGCAGCTTGGCAGGGCGGACTGAAGCTTTCTTT
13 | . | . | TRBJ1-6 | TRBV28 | CATQGYWVSPLHF | TGTGCCACACAAGGATATTGGGTTTCACCCCTCCACTTT
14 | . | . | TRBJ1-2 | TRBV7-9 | CASSLIRPDYGYTF | TGTGCCAGCAGCTTAATCCGTCCGGATTATGGCTACACCTTC
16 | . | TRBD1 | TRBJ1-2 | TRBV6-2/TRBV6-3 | CASSRDRGRADYGYTF | TGTGCCAGCAGCCGGGACAGGGGGCGCGCCGACTATGGCTACACCTTC
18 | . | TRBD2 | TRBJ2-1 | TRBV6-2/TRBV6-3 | CASSYYLAGGSSYNEQFF | TGTGCCAGCAGTTACTATCTAGCGGGGGGGAGCTCCTACAATGAGCAGTTCTTC
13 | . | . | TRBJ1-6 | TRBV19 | CASSALTGSPLHF | TGTGCCAGTAGTGCCTTAACAGGGTCGCCCCTCCACTTT
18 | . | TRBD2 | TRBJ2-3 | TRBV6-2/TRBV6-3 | CASSYGYLSGGVLDTQYF | TGTGCCAGCAGTTACGGCTATCTTAGCGGGGGGGTATTGGATACGCAGTATTTT
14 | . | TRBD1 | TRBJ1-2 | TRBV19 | CASTPGQGAYGYTF | TGTGCCAGTACCCCCGGACAGGGGGCCTATGGCTACACCTTC
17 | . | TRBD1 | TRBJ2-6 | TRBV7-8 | CASSQKLTGAGANVLTF | TGTGCCAGCAGCCAAAAACTGACAGGGGCTGGGGCCAACGTCCTGACTTTC